What follows is one T cell receptor beta chain and its context. Its antigen remains unidentified. The study ran its PCR with 60 Vbeta and 13 Jbeta primers. The table came from immunoSEQ multiplex PCR; TCRdb's copy has only in-frame clones and leaves some out. The sample data list about 210,000 clones. The data derive from a study of cytomegalovirus exposure and HLA in healthy donors. General study results and limits: Being productive about 90% or about 30% of the time was typical of most TCR beta V segments in an earlier analysis. In a later analysis, productive TCRs from donors in an Asian-associated ancestry cluster reportedly carried fewer N-insertions than the cohort mean. The study flagged some 170 TCR beta chains as cytomegalovirus-associated.

The CDR3 extends over 16 amino acids. CDR1 is KGHSH and CDR2 is LQKENI in the germline V gene. The V and J ends lost 3 bases and 0 bases, in that order; junction bases with no gene match: 5. V gene TRBV18 combines with J gene TRBJ1-5; TRBD1 matches at 7 bases. Sequencing used PBMCs. This receptor was identified in a woman in her twenties or thirties in good health and CMV-seropositive. CDR3: CASSPTTGTSNQPQHF. In DNA form, the CDR3 reads TGTGCCAGCTCACCGACGACAGGGACTAGCAATCAGCCCCAGCATTTT.